One and the same sample provided the 20 T cell receptor beta chains below, sequenced in a study of T cells after yellow fever vaccination. TCRdb used MiXCR to reprocess the 5' RACE reads, holding one entry per CDR3 protein. Among approximately 90,000 distinct CDR3 sequences, 13% were seen once, and the ten largest hold around 23%. The specimen comprised CD8+ T cells not binding an NS4B(214-222) dextramer, sorted from PBMCs, sampled about 20 days after the first yellow fever vaccination. The receptor set was obtained from a man aged 18 to 30 who received the YFV17D yellow fever vaccine.

The chain couples TRBV12-3 or TRBV12-4 to TRBJ2-5, with D possibly TRBD2 on 5 matching bases. This CDR3 spans 13 amino acids. Trimming cost V 6 bases and J 4 bases, with 12 bases left between them. CDR3: CASSPGEGETQYF. In DNA form, the CDR3 reads TGTGCCAGCAGCCCCGGGGAAGGAGAGACCCAGTACTTC.

A few counts support this clonotype. The V gene is TRBV7-8, the J gene TRBJ2-3; TRBD2 might be the D (6 bases). Germline-derived CDR1 and CDR2 are SGHVS and FQNEAQ. V was shortened by 0 bases and J by 2 bases, with 12 bases between the two germline ends. CDR3 size: 16 residues. The DNA for the CDR3 is TGTGCCAGCAGCTTAGCTCTAGCGAGGTACACAGATACGCAGTATTTT. Translating it yields CASSLALARYTDTQYF.

This clonotype occurred a few times. This rearrangement joins TRBV4-3 to TRBJ2-2; D is perhaps TRBD1 (6 bases). CDR1 is LGHNA and CDR2 is YSLEER in the germline V gene. V was clipped by 7 bases and J by 3 bases, with 9 bases between them. The CDR3 totals 13 residues. The CDR3 DNA reads as TGCGCCAGCAACCCAGGGGACACCGGGGAGCTGTTTTTT. Translation: CASNPGDTGELFF.

V is TRBV7-6 and J is TRBJ1-1, with D tentatively TRBD1 (6 bases). The CDR3 length is 15 residues. Trimming cost V 5 bases and J 4 bases, with 17 bases left between them. The germline gives CDR1 SGHVS, CDR2 FNYEAQ. The CDR3 region has the DNA TGTGCCAGCAGCGCCCCCGGGGGGCATGTCACTGAAGCTTTCTTT. The encoded protein is CASSAPGGHVTEAFF.

The sample holds a few counts of this clonotype. The V gene is TRBV27, the J gene TRBJ2-1; 9 nucleotides line up with TRBD2. This CDR3 is 16 amino acids long. V dropped 5 bases and J dropped 8; count of bases not matched to a gene: 13. Germline CDR1 is MNHEY and CDR2 is SMNVEV (reference sequence). The DNA for the CDR3 is TGTGCCAGCAGTGATCTGGCGGGGGGGCTGTTCTATGAGCAGTTCTTC. Its protein is CASSDLAGGLFYEQFF.

There are a few counts of this clonotype. The chain combines TRBV5-1 with TRBJ2-3; 8 bases map to TRBD2. Germline values: CDR1 SGHRS, CDR2 YFSETQ. V lost 1 base and J lost 2; bases outside the gene matches: 3. CDR3 length equals 15 residues. The CDR3 nucleotides are TGCGCCAGCAGCTTGTACGGGGGGGCCACAGATACGCAGTATTTT. This translates into CASSLYGGATDTQYF.

The chain couples TRBV5-5 to TRBJ2-3; no firm D call. Germline V CDR1 and CDR2: SGHKS, YYEKEE (reference sequence). V lost 2 bases to trimming and J lost 1 base, with 8 bases between them. The CDR3 totals 14 residues. The DNA of the CDR3 is TGTGCCAGCAGCTTCGGCCGGCGCACAGATACGCAGTATTTT. Translation gives CASSFGRRTDTQYF.

V is TRBV6-5 and J is TRBJ1-2; D gene unclear. Trimming cost V 8 bases and J 7 bases, with 11 bases left between them. This CDR3 comprises 11 residues. Germline CDR1 MNHEY, CDR2 SVGAGI. As DNA, the CDR3 is TGTGCCAGCGGTGGGCTCACTGGCTACACCTTC. Translated: CASGGLTGYTF.

The V and J genes are TRBV7-3 and TRBJ2-2, with D possibly matching TRBD2 (6 bases). This CDR3 is built from 14 residues. In germline, CDR1 is SGHTA, CDR2 FQGTGA. With 5 bases removed from V and 7 bases from J, the gap between germline ends came to 14 bases. This chain's CDR3 is CASSPGDTNGELFF. CDR3 nucleotides: TGTGCCAGCAGCCCGGGAGATACTAACGGGGAGCTGTTTTTT.

The gene calls are TRBV20-1 and TRBJ1-4; tentative D call: TRBD1 (5 bases). The V end lost 0 bases, the J end lost 6 bases, and 17 bases lay between the germline ends. The germline V gene encodes CDR1 DFQATT and CDR2 SNEGSKA (reference sequence). CDR3 length equals 16 residues. The CDR3 loop is CSARDFEGDPYEKLFF. CDR3 nucleotide sequence: TGCAGTGCTAGAGATTTTGAAGGGGATCCCTATGAAAAACTGTTTTTT.

The chain couples TRBV4-2 to TRBJ2-7; 10 nucleotides agree with TRBD2. The germline CDR1 and CDR2 sequences are LGHNA and YNFKEQ. Trimming cost V 1 base and J 7 bases; bases outside gene matches: 16. The CDR3 length is 18 residues. The CDR3 nucleotides are TGTGCCAGCAGCCAAGTCGCGCTAGCGGGGGCCCGTCCGCGGGAGCAGTACTTC. Translating it yields CASSQVALAGARPREQYF.

V usage is TRBV29-1 and J usage is TRBJ2-2; 9 nucleotides line up with TRBD1. Per germline, CDR1 SQVTM and CDR2 ANQGSEA. CDR3 size: 16 residues. Germline trimming cut 5 bases from V and 6 bases from J; bases unmatched to any gene: 13. CDR3 loop: CSVSTGGAFIPGELFF. DNA of the CDR3: TGCAGCGTTTCTACAGGGGGCGCATTCATCCCCGGGGAGCTGTTTTTT.

The V gene is TRBV5-6, the J gene TRBJ2-1, with D perhaps TRBD1 or TRBD2 (5 bases each). V lost 8 bases to trimming and J lost 6 bases, with 18 bases between them. The germline V gene encodes CDR1 SGHDT and CDR2 YYEEEE. This CDR3 contains 14 residues. CDR3 loop: CARGPEGRRNEQFF. DNA of the CDR3: TGTGCCAGGGGCCCCGAGGGACGGCGCAATGAGCAGTTCTTC.

V usage is TRBV9 and J usage is TRBJ2-1, with TRBD2 matching 10 bases. V was clipped by 5 bases and J by 8 bases; unmatched bases: 4. Per the germline V gene, CDR1 is SGDLS and CDR2 is YYNGEE. The CDR3 has 13 residues. The CDR3 region is CASRRGLAHEQFF. The CDR3 bases are TGTGCCAGCAGGCGGGGACTAGCGCATGAGCAGTTCTTC. The full variable domain, with the rest looked up from reference TRBV9 and TRBJ2-1, is DSGVTQTPKHLITATGQRVTLRCSPRSGDLSVYWYQQSLDQGLQFLIQYYNGEERAKGNILERFSAQQFPDLHSELNLSSLELGDSALYFCASRRGLAHEQFFGPGTRLTVL.

The table lists this clonotype with a count of one. This chain uses TRBV6-1 with TRBJ2-6, with 7 bases matching TRBD1. Germline CDR1 is MNHNS and CDR2 is SASEGT. V lost 7 bases and J lost 4; bases outside the gene matches: 4. This CDR3 is 14 amino acids long. CDR3 sequence: CASIRGLGANVLTF. CDR3 sequence (DNA): TGTGCCAGCATAAGGGGGCTGGGGGCCAACGTCCTGACTTTC.

This clonotype appeared a few times. This rearrangement joins TRBV29-1 to TRBJ1-1; D may be TRBD1 (5 bases). From germline, CDR1 is SQVTM and CDR2 ANQGSEA. V was shortened by 6 bases and J by 3 bases, with 11 bases between the two germline ends. CDR3 size: 12 residues. CDR3 sequence reads: CSVLDTYTEAFF. DNA for the CDR3: TGCAGCGTCTTGGACACCTACACTGAAGCTTTCTTT.

The chain combines TRBV10-3 with TRBJ2-1; TRBD1 matches at 9 bases. Germline lookup yields CDR1 ENHRY and CDR2 SYGVKD. The CDR3 totals 15 residues. V lost 6 bases, J lost 7 bases, and 10 bases stayed unmatched. For the CDR3, the DNA is TGTGCCATCAGCCATATACCGGGACAGGGTAATGAGCAGTTCTTC. Residues: CAISHIPGQGNEQFF.

This clonotype was counted a few times. The CDR3 coding sequence is TGTGCCAGCAGTTTGAGGACGAACACAGATACGCAGTATTTT. This translates into CASSLRTNTDTQYF. The chain joins TRBV28 to TRBJ2-3; D gene unclear. The CDR3 runs to 14 residues. In germline, CDR1 is MDHEN, CDR2 SYDVKM. V was pared by 3 bases and J by 2 bases, with 9 bases between.

This clonotype was recorded at least ten times. The rearrangement uses TRBV4-3 and TRBJ1-2; TRBD1 is a possible D gene (6 bases). V lost 1 base, J lost 5 bases, and 8 bases lay in between. Germline lookup yields CDR1 LGHNA and CDR2 YSLEER. The CDR3 is 13 amino acids. CDR3 sequence (DNA): TGCGCCAGCAGCCAAGGAGGGGGTTATGGCTACACCTTC. This translates into CASSQGGGYGYTF.

The V gene is TRBV7-9, the J gene TRBJ2-5; D gene ambiguous. The V gene's germline CDR1 is SEHNR and CDR2 FQNEAQ (reference sequence). The CDR3 contains 12 residues. Trimming shortened V by 1 base and J by 10 bases, and 10 bases separated the two germline ends. The CDR3 DNA is TGTGCCAGCAGCTTAGGAGAAGTGGGCCAGTACTTC. Translated: CASSLGEVGQYF.